These T cell receptor beta chains were read from a single sample in a study of blood T cell repertoires in COVID-19. Here immunoSEQ multiplex PCR was the method, and the copy in TCRdb shows in-frame clones only, minus some. The data show about 170,000 clones, about 85% seen once. The sequencing input was peripheral blood. Receptor source: a woman in her seventies with COVID-19, enrolled during active disease. The CDR3 runs from the conserved cysteine through the conserved F or W. Fields, in order: V gene, J gene, D gene, clone size, CDR3 DNA, CDR3 protein. D genes are given only for firm matches. Clone size is stated in some rows and not others, as once, few, many or a class when expanded.

V gene: TRBV24-1; J gene: TRBJ2-1; D gene: .; clone size: once; CDR3 DNA: TGTGCCACCAGTCGACAGGGAGGTAATGAGCAGTTCTTC; CDR3 protein: CATSRQGGNEQFF
V gene: TRBV5-1; J gene: TRBJ2-5; D gene: TRBD2; clone size: .; CDR3 DNA: TGCGCCAGCAGCTTGGACCCTAGCGGGGGCCAAAAGACCCAGTACTTC; CDR3 protein: CASSLDPSGGQKTQYF
V gene: TRBV10-3; J gene: TRBJ1-1; D gene: .; clone size: .; CDR3 DNA: TGTGCCATCAGTGAGGGAGGGACTGAAGCTTTCTTT; CDR3 protein: CAISEGGTEAFF
V gene: TRBV4-1; J gene: TRBJ2-6; D gene: .; clone size: .; CDR3 DNA: TGCGCCAGCAGTCCAATAAGCTTTGAAGGGGCCAACGTCCTGACTTTC; CDR3 protein: CASSPISFEGANVLTF
V gene: TRBV27; J gene: TRBJ1-2; D gene: .; clone size: .; CDR3 DNA: .; CDR3 protein: CASSFGAGGGYTF
V gene: TRBV13; J gene: TRBJ2-7; D gene: .; clone size: .; CDR3 DNA: TGTGCCAGCACCCCCTTGGGGGGCGAGCAGTACTTC; CDR3 protein: CASTPLGGEQYF
V gene: TRBV11-2; J gene: TRBJ2-1; D gene: .; clone size: .; CDR3 DNA: TGTGCCAGCAGCTTTAGGGGCAATTTTGCGGATGAGCAGTTCTTC; CDR3 protein: CASSFRGNFADEQFF
V gene: TRBV5-6; J gene: TRBJ2-7; D gene: TRBD1; clone size: .; CDR3 DNA: TGTGCCAGCAGCACCGGGACAGGGGGCAGATCCGTCGAGCAGTACTTC; CDR3 protein: CASSTGTGGRSVEQYF
V gene: TRBV7-2; J gene: TRBJ2-3; D gene: TRBD2; clone size: once; CDR3 DNA: TGTGCCAGCAGCACGGGACTAGCGGGAGGTTTTGTCGCAGATACGCAGTATTTT; CDR3 protein: CASSTGLAGGFVADTQYF
V gene: TRBV28; J gene: TRBJ1-3; D gene: .; clone size: .; CDR3 DNA: TGTGCCAGCAGTTCCCCTGACAGCAGAAACACCATATATTTT; CDR3 protein: CASSSPDSRNTIYF
V gene: TRBV4-2; J gene: TRBJ1-1; D gene: .; clone size: few; CDR3 DNA: TGTGCCAGCAGCCCCCGGAGCGACGGGGACACTGAAGCTTTCTTT; CDR3 protein: CASSPRSDGDTEAFF
V gene: TRBV9; J gene: TRBJ1-3; D gene: .; clone size: .; CDR3 DNA: TGTGCCAGCAGCGTGCGGCAGGGCGGAAACACCATATATTTT; CDR3 protein: CASSVRQGGNTIYF
V gene: TRBV18; J gene: TRBJ2-7; D gene: .; clone size: few; CDR3 DNA: TGTGCCAGCTCACCTAACCGGGACGAGCAGTACTTC; CDR3 protein: CASSPNRDEQYF
V gene: TRBV28; J gene: TRBJ1-4; D gene: .; clone size: .; CDR3 DNA: TGTGCCAGCAGCCGCCACGACAGCGGGAATGAAAAACTGTTTTTT; CDR3 protein: CASSRHDSGNEKLFF
V gene: TRBV6-5; J gene: TRBJ1-6; D gene: .; clone size: few; CDR3 DNA: TGTGCCAGCAGTTTAGACGGGAGACCCCTCCACTTT; CDR3 protein: CASSLDGRPLHF
V gene: TRBV29-1; J gene: TRBJ1-2; D gene: .; clone size: .; CDR3 DNA: TGCAGCGTTGAGAACAGGGAGAACTATGGCTACACCTTC; CDR3 protein: CSVENRENYGYTF
V gene: TRBV27; J gene: TRBJ2-3; D gene: .; clone size: .; CDR3 DNA: TGTGCCAGCAGTTTACGGCGGTCAGATACGCAGTATTTT; CDR3 protein: CASSLRRSDTQYF
V gene: TRBV24-1; J gene: TRBJ1-3; D gene: .; clone size: .; CDR3 DNA: TGTGCCACCAGTGGAGCTTACGGAAACACCATATATTTT; CDR3 protein: CATSGAYGNTIYF
V gene: TRBV12-3/TRBV12-4; J gene: TRBJ2-6; D gene: .; clone size: .; CDR3 DNA: TGTGCCAGCTGGAGGGCCGGGGCCAACGTCCTGACTTTC; CDR3 protein: CASWRAGANVLTF
V gene: TRBV6-4; J gene: TRBJ1-2; D gene: TRBD1; clone size: once; CDR3 DNA: TGTGCCAGCAGCGGGACAGGGGGCGGTCGGTCTGGCTACACCTTC; CDR3 protein: CASSGTGGGRSGYTF
V gene: TRBV27; J gene: TRBJ1-1; D gene: .; clone size: .; CDR3 DNA: TGTGCCAGCAGTTATACACCATTGAACACTGAAGCTTTCTTT; CDR3 protein: CASSYTPLNTEAFF
V gene: TRBV19; J gene: TRBJ2-2; D gene: TRBD1; clone size: .; CDR3 DNA: TGTGCCAGTAATGCCCCTAAGGGGGCATACGCCGGGGAGCTGTTTTTT; CDR3 protein: CASNAPKGAYAGELFF
V gene: TRBV19; J gene: TRBJ1-2; D gene: .; clone size: .; CDR3 DNA: TGTGCCAGTAGTAACCCCGCCAGGGATCCCTATGGCTACACCTTC; CDR3 protein: CASSNPARDPYGYTF
V gene: TRBV5-4; J gene: TRBJ2-3; D gene: TRBD2; clone size: .; CDR3 DNA: TGTGCCAGCAGCCCGGGGGGGCTAGCGGGATACACAGATACGCAGTATTTT; CDR3 protein: CASSPGGLAGYTDTQYF
V gene: TRBV24-1; J gene: TRBJ2-3; D gene: .; clone size: .; CDR3 DNA: TGTGCCACCAGTGCGAGAACCCCCGATGAGAATACGCAGTATTTT; CDR3 protein: CATSARTPDENTQYF
V gene: TRBV5-1; J gene: TRBJ1-3; D gene: TRBD1; clone size: .; CDR3 DNA: TGCGCCAGCAGCTTGGCGACAGGGGCCGGAAACACCATATATTTT; CDR3 protein: CASSLATGAGNTIYF
V gene: TRBV6-1; J gene: TRBJ1-2; D gene: .; clone size: .; CDR3 DNA: TGTGCCAGCAGTGAAGCCGGCTTGGGGGCACTCTATGGCTACACCTTC; CDR3 protein: CASSEAGLGALYGYTF
V gene: TRBV6-5; J gene: TRBJ1-4; D gene: .; clone size: few; CDR3 DNA: TGTGCCAGCAGGGTGACAGACGGAAAACTGTTTTTT; CDR3 protein: CASRVTDGKLFF
V gene: TRBV5-8; J gene: TRBJ2-5; D gene: .; clone size: .; CDR3 DNA: TGTGCCAGCAGCTTGACCAGGGTAGAGACCCAGTACTTC; CDR3 protein: CASSLTRVETQYF
V gene: TRBV28; J gene: TRBJ1-2; D gene: .; clone size: .; CDR3 DNA: TGTGCCAGCAGTAATCGGGGTCACTATGGCTACACCTTC; CDR3 protein: CASSNRGHYGYTF
V gene: TRBV29-1; J gene: TRBJ1-5; D gene: .; clone size: .; CDR3 DNA: TGCAGCGTTGCACAGGCCTCGAATCAGCCCCAGCATTTT; CDR3 protein: CSVAQASNQPQHF
V gene: TRBV4-1; J gene: TRBJ1-2; D gene: TRBD1; clone size: .; CDR3 DNA: TGCGCCAGCAGCCAACCGACAGGGGGTTTTTATGGCTACACCTTC; CDR3 protein: CASSQPTGGFYGYTF
V gene: TRBV11-2; J gene: TRBJ2-2; D gene: .; clone size: .; CDR3 DNA: TGTGCCAGCAGCTTGACCAGGGGAACCGGGGAGCTGTTTTTT; CDR3 protein: CASSLTRGTGELFF
V gene: TRBV28; J gene: TRBJ1-5; D gene: TRBD1; clone size: .; CDR3 DNA: TGTGCCAGCACAAAGACCCAGGGGGCTCGCAATCAGCCCCAGCATTTT; CDR3 protein: CASTKTQGARNQPQHF
V gene: TRBV9; J gene: TRBJ2-3; D gene: .; clone size: .; CDR3 DNA: TGTGCCAGCAGCGTATTATTCGGCACAGATACGCAGTATTTT; CDR3 protein: CASSVLFGTDTQYF
V gene: TRBV27; J gene: TRBJ1-2; D gene: .; clone size: .; CDR3 DNA: TGTGCCAGCAGTTTACTACCGCCGCACTATGGCTACACCTTC; CDR3 protein: CASSLLPPHYGYTF
V gene: TRBV9; J gene: TRBJ2-2; D gene: TRBD1; clone size: .; CDR3 DNA: TGTGCCAGCAGCGATATGGGACAGTACACCGGGGAGCTGTTTTTT; CDR3 protein: CASSDMGQYTGELFF
V gene: TRBV28; J gene: TRBJ2-1; D gene: .; clone size: .; CDR3 DNA: TGTGCCAGCAGTTTAAGGCAGGGGTTGGGCTACAATGAGCAGTTCTTC; CDR3 protein: CASSLRQGLGYNEQFF
V gene: TRBV3-1/TRBV3-2; J gene: TRBJ2-5; D gene: TRBD1; clone size: .; CDR3 DNA: TGTGCCAGCAGCCCCATGCGCCGACAGGGGCGGGAGACCCAGTACTTC; CDR3 protein: CASSPMRRQGRETQYF
V gene: TRBV27; J gene: TRBJ2-3; D gene: TRBD2; clone size: .; CDR3 DNA: TGTGCCAGCAGTTCCTTTGTGACTAGCGGGGGACAGCCGCAGTATTTT; CDR3 protein: CASSSFVTSGGQPQYF
V gene: TRBV6-5; J gene: TRBJ1-5; D gene: .; clone size: .; CDR3 DNA: TGTGCCAGCAGTTACTTGGGCCGCGATCAGCCCCAGCATTTT; CDR3 protein: CASSYLGRDQPQHF
V gene: TRBV28; J gene: TRBJ1-5; D gene: TRBD1; clone size: .; CDR3 DNA: TGTGCCAGCAGTTCCGGACAGGGAGGGAATCAGCCCCAGCATTTT; CDR3 protein: CASSSGQGGNQPQHF
V gene: TRBV11-1; J gene: TRBJ1-2; D gene: TRBD1; clone size: once; CDR3 DNA: TGTGCCAGCAGCTCATGGGACAGGGAAGGCTACACCTTC; CDR3 protein: CASSSWDREGYTF
V gene: TRBV3-1/TRBV3-2; J gene: TRBJ1-2; D gene: TRBD1; clone size: .; CDR3 DNA: TGTGCCAGCAGCCAAGAGAGTTGGCAGGGGGATGGCTACACCTTC; CDR3 protein: CASSQESWQGDGYTF
V gene: TRBV19; J gene: TRBJ2-1; D gene: TRBD1; clone size: once; CDR3 DNA: TGTGCCAGTAGTATGAGACAGGGTCACAATGAGCAGTTCTTC; CDR3 protein: CASSMRQGHNEQFF
V gene: TRBV7-2; J gene: TRBJ2-5; D gene: TRBD2; clone size: .; CDR3 DNA: TGTGCCAGCAGCTTTCACGGGGGGGAGACCCAGTACTTC; CDR3 protein: CASSFHGGETQYF
V gene: TRBV9; J gene: TRBJ1-2; D gene: TRBD1; clone size: .; CDR3 DNA: TGTGCCAGCAGCAAACAGGGGTCGGCTGGCTACACCTTC; CDR3 protein: CASSKQGSAGYTF
V gene: TRBV20-1; J gene: TRBJ2-3; D gene: .; clone size: .; CDR3 DNA: TGCAGTGCTGAGGCAGATACGCAGTATTTT; CDR3 protein: CSAEADTQYF
V gene: TRBV24-1; J gene: TRBJ2-3; D gene: TRBD1; clone size: .; CDR3 DNA: TGTGCCACCAGTGACCCAGGGGGCATGACGGGAGATACGCAGTATTTT; CDR3 protein: CATSDPGGMTGDTQYF
V gene: TRBV27; J gene: TRBJ1-2; D gene: TRBD1; clone size: .; CDR3 DNA: TGTGCCAGCAGATTCCTTCAGGGGGCCTATGGCTACACCTTC; CDR3 protein: CASRFLQGAYGYTF
V gene: TRBV28; J gene: TRBJ2-1; D gene: .; clone size: .; CDR3 DNA: TGTGCCAGCAGAATAGGCGGAAGCTCCTACAATGAGCAGTTCTTC; CDR3 protein: CASRIGGSSYNEQFF
V gene: TRBV28; J gene: TRBJ2-3; D gene: .; clone size: .; CDR3 DNA: TGTGCCAGCAGTTTATCACAGGACCCCACAGATACGCAGTATTTT; CDR3 protein: CASSLSQDPTDTQYF
V gene: TRBV29-1; J gene: TRBJ1-1; D gene: .; clone size: .; CDR3 DNA: TGCAGCGTCGACAGTGAAGCTTTCTTT; CDR3 protein: CSVDSEAFF
V gene: TRBV19; J gene: TRBJ2-1; D gene: .; clone size: few; CDR3 DNA: TGTGCCAGTAGCCTCCGGGATTTCGATGAGCAGTTCTTC; CDR3 protein: CASSLRDFDEQFF
V gene: TRBV10-3; J gene: TRBJ2-7; D gene: TRBD1; clone size: .; CDR3 DNA: TGTGCCATCAGTGAGACCGACAGGGCATTGAACGAGCAGTACTTC; CDR3 protein: CAISETDRALNEQYF